The T cell receptor beta chain under discussion was sequenced for a study of T cells expressing NK-cell markers. Background on the study: TCR beta repertoires came from sorted CD3+CD56+NKG2C+, CD3+CD56+NKG2C- and CD3+CD56-NKG2C+ T cells. Within the sequenced cohort of eight donors, seven exhibited HCMV seropositivity and one was seronegative. Study outcomes and limitations: As a fraction of CD8+ T cells, dominant NKG2C+ clonotypes reached roughly 1.0-7.5% in six donors.

This CDR3 spans 13 amino acids. Germline V CDR1 and CDR2: DFQATT, SNEGSKA (reference sequence). TCRdb re-called the 5' RACE reads; one entry per CDR3 protein, DNA not given. The sample table includes some 390,000 distinct CDR3 sequences. Points on this clonotype: As yet, its antigen is unknown.

The receptor was derived from a woman aged 50 to 60 in good health. The chain joins TRBV20-1 to TRBJ2-3; the TCRdb D gene call, TRBD2, has no DNA to confirm it. Sequencing was performed on blood T cells: a sorted CD56 or NKG2C T cell subset, CD4+ or CD8+ T cells, or bulk PBMC T cells (not recorded which). CDR3 in amino acids: CSARDQQRETQYF.